One sample yielded the 27 T cell receptor beta chains listed below, sequenced in a study of cytomegalovirus exposure and HLA in healthy donors. The study ran its PCR with 60 Vbeta and 13 Jbeta primers. The method was immunoSEQ multiplex PCR; TCRdb's version includes in-frame clones alone and lacks a portion of them. Among some 200,000 clones listed, roughly 73% were seen once. The sample was PBMCs. These receptor sequences come from a female donor in good health and CMV-seronegative.

The rearrangement joins TRBV18 to TRBJ2-7; TRBD1 matches 8 bases. Germline V CDR1 and CDR2: KGHSH, LQKENI. Unmatched junction bases numbered 6, after V lost 4 bases and J lost 7 bases. CDR3 length: 13 amino acids. Here the CDR3 DNA reads TGTGCCAGCTCACTTAAGGACAGGGATGAGCAGTACTTC. Translating it yields CASSLKDRDEQYF.

The genes are TRBV28 and TRBJ1-5; 10 nucleotides align to TRBD1. Trimming removed 5 bases from V and 2 bases from J; junction bases left unmatched: 6. In germline, CDR1 is MDHEN, CDR2 SYDVKM. There are 16 residues in the CDR3. CDR3 coding DNA: TGTGCCAGCAGTCCAGGGACAGGGGTAGGCAATCAGCCCCAGCATTTT. Protein: CASSPGTGVGNQPQHF. Full variable domain (rest looked up from reference TRBV28 and TRBJ1-5): DVKVTQSSRYLVKRTGEKVFLECVQDMDHENMFWYRQDPGLGLRLIYFSYDVKMKEKGDIPEGYSVSREKKERFSLILESASTNQTSMYLCASSPGTGVGNQPQHFGDGTRLSIL.

The rearrangement links TRBV5-4 to TRBJ2-5, with D maybe TRBD2 (6 bases). Trimming shortened V by 4 bases and J by 5 bases, and 18 bases separated the two germline ends. CDR3 length equals 15 residues. Germline lookup yields CDR1 SGHNT and CDR2 YYREEE (reference sequence). CDR3 loop: CASSQLGLPAETQYF. Here the CDR3 DNA reads TGTGCCAGCAGCCAATTGGGACTCCCGGCCGAGACCCAGTACTTC. The full variable domain, completed using reference TRBV5-4 and TRBJ2-5, is ETGVTQSPTHLIKTRGQQVTLRCSSQSGHNTVSWYQQALGQGPQFIFQYYREEENGRGNFPPRFSGLQFPNYSSELNVNALELDDSALYLCASSQLGLPAETQYFGPGTRLLVL.

The V call is TRBV2, the J call TRBJ2-1; 7 bases are a match to TRBD1. Unmatched junction bases numbered 11, after V lost 6 bases and J lost 12 bases. Germline V gives CDR1 SNHLY, CDR2 FYNNEI. This CDR3 comprises 13 residues. The CDR3 sequence is CASSVGQRLGQFF. CDR3 in DNA: TGTGCCAGCAGCGTGGGACAGCGGTTGGGGCAGTTCTTC.

This chain uses TRBV18 with TRBJ2-7; the match to TRBD2 covers 10 bases. CDR3 length: 14 residues. Germline CDR1 KGHSH, CDR2 LQKENI. The J segment lost 2 bases and the V segment lost 5 bases, leaving 3 bases of the junction unmatched. CDR3 region: CASSTSGATYEQYF. CDR3 bases: TGTGCCAGCTCAACTAGCGGGGCTACCTACGAGCAGTACTTC.

The chain carries TRBV6-6 and TRBJ1-1, with D maybe TRBD1 (6 bases). Germline V gene lookup returns CDR1 MNHNY and CDR2 SVGAGI (reference sequence). The CDR3 is 13 residues long. With 5 bases removed from V and 6 bases from J, the gap between germline ends came to 13 bases. The CDR3 DNA follows: TGTGCCAGCAGTCGGCAGGGGTTCTCTGAAGCTTTCTTT. It codes for CASSRQGFSEAFF.

To note about this clone: The junction does not match germline at one end; this may be a read error. The chain recombines TRBV7-7 with TRBJ2-7, with TRBD1 matching 8 bases. CDR3 length equals 17 residues. CDR1 SSHAT and CDR2 FNYEAQ come from the germline V gene (reference sequence). The CDR3 bases are TGTGCTAGCAGCTTAGACGGGGGAGCAGGGGGCTTGGACGAGCAGTACTTC. Its protein product is CASSLDGGAGGLDEQYF.

The rearrangement links TRBV9 to TRBJ1-1; D gene unclear. Germline V CDR1 and CDR2: SGDLS, YYNGEE. The CDR3 is made up of 17 amino acids. V lost 4 bases to trimming and J lost 0 bases, with 19 bases between them. The CDR3 is CASSPLLAGIMNTEAFF. The CDR3 nucleotides are TGTGCCAGCAGCCCCCTTCTAGCAGGTATCATGAACACTGAAGCTTTCTTT.

V is TRBV6-5 and J is TRBJ2-2, with 10 bases that match TRBD2. This CDR3 has 15 amino acids. Germline CDR1 and CDR2: MNHEY and SVGAGI. V was pared by 5 bases and J by 4 bases, with 4 bases of the junction left unmatched. The CDR3 DNA reads as TGTGCCAGCAGTAGCGGGGGGGCTGGCACCGGGGAGCTGTTTTTT. Protein: CASSSGGAGTGELFF.

The gene calls are TRBV28 and TRBJ1-2; TRBD1 might be the D (5 bases). Germline V CDR1 and CDR2: MDHEN, SYDVKM. The V and J ends lost 5 bases and 0 bases respectively, with 19 bases between them. CDR3 length: 17 amino acids. In DNA, the CDR3 is TGTGCCAGCAGTCTCTCAGGGCATTGGACTACTAACTATGGCTACACCTTC. Translating it yields CASSLSGHWTTNYGYTF.

This clone has only one observation. This rearrangement joins TRBV7-2 to TRBJ2-4; TRBD2 matches at 7 bases. Germline trimming cut 0 bases from V and 15 bases from J; bases unmatched to any gene: 8. CDR1 is SGHTA and CDR2 is FQGNSA in the germline V gene. CDR3 length equals 13 residues. The CDR3 DNA follows: TGTGCCAGCAGCTTAGCGGACTCTTCGGGGGGGTACTTC. Its protein is CASSLADSSGGYF.

The chain carries TRBV28 and TRBJ2-1; D remains ambiguous. The CDR3 sequence is 12 residues long. Trimming removed 6 bases from V and 7 bases from J, with 10 bases in between. The germline V gene has CDR1 MDHEN and CDR2 SYDVKM. This CDR3 reads CASRLNRNEQFF. The CDR3 DNA reads TGTGCCAGCAGGCTGAACAGAAATGAGCAGTTCTTC.

The chain is built from TRBV28 and TRBJ2-2, with TRBD1 identical over 7 bases. The germline V gene has CDR1 MDHEN and CDR2 SYDVKM. The CDR3 has 13 residues. V gave up 10 bases and J gave up 3 bases; unmatched junction bases: 5. CDR3: CATPDRDTGELFF. DNA for the CDR3: TGTGCCACCCCAGACAGGGACACCGGGGAGCTGTTTTTT.

This clone was seen a handful of times. The chain has TRBV6-8 and TRBJ1-2; no reliable D call. The CDR3 sequence is 16 residues long. The ends were cut back, 6 bases at V and 4 bases at J, with 21 bases in the middle. Germline V gene sequence: CDR1 MNHGY, CDR2 SAAAGT. CDR3 in amino acids: CASSPRHPSLVYGYTF. The DNA of the CDR3 is TGTGCCAGCAGCCCCCGACACCCCTCACTAGTCTATGGCTACACCTTC.

Details on this clone: This sample includes further DNA sequences coding for the same CDR3. The V and J genes are TRBV9 and TRBJ1-5, with D unclear. V was shortened by 4 bases and J by 1 base, with 9 bases between the two germline ends. Germline V gene data show CDR1 as SGDLS and CDR2 as YYNGEE. The length of the CDR3 is 14 residues. The CDR3 loop reads CASSRGVSNQPQHF. Written as DNA, the CDR3 is TGTGCCAGCAGCCGCGGGGTAAGCAATCAGCCCCAGCATTTT.

This sequence joins TRBV28 and TRBJ2-2; D is unresolved. CDR1 is MDHEN, CDR2 SYDVKM, per germline. Trimming removed 6 bases from V and 5 bases from J, with 16 bases in between. The CDR3 totals 15 residues. This CDR3 reads CASSPSATSTGELFF. CDR3 DNA: TGTGCCAGCAGCCCGAGCGCGACCTCTACCGGGGAGCTGTTTTTT.

The chain combines TRBV7-3 with TRBJ1-2; 8 bases align to TRBD1. CDR3 length: 15 amino acids. J lost 1 base, V lost 5 bases, and 6 bases had no gene match. Germline CDR1 SGHTA, CDR2 FQGTGA. CDR3 region: CASSPGQANNYGYTF. CDR3 coding DNA: TGTGCCAGCAGCCCGGGACAGGCCAATAACTATGGCTACACCTTC.

The gene calls are TRBV28 and TRBJ2-7; TRBD1 might be the D (5 bases). This CDR3 has 15 residues. Germline assignment: CDR1 MDHEN and CDR2 SYDVKM. Deletions cut 7 bases from V and 5 bases from J, with 21 bases between. The CDR3 reads CASNLFSQAGHEQYF. The CDR3 nucleotides read TGTGCCAGCAACCTATTTTCACAAGCAGGGCACGAGCAGTACTTC.

This sequence joins TRBV5-6 and TRBJ1-3; TRBD1 is a possible D gene (5 bases). V shed 2 bases and J shed 0 bases, with 9 bases lying between them. The CDR3 spans 15 residues. Germline V CDR1 and CDR2: SGHDT, YYEEEE. The CDR3 is CASSFGALSGNTIYF. CDR3 nucleotide sequence: TGTGCCAGCAGCTTTGGGGCCCTCTCTGGAAACACCATATATTTT.

The rearrangement joins TRBV4-1 to TRBJ2-7; tentatively, D is TRBD2 (6 bases). Between the trimmed V and J ends, which lost 0 bases and 6 bases, there was a span of 15 bases. Germline V CDR1 and CDR2: MGHRA, YSYEKL. CDR3 length: 15 residues. The CDR3: CASSQDRDLDGEQYF. The CDR3 bases are TGCGCCAGCAGCCAAGACCGGGACTTAGACGGCGAGCAGTACTTC.

In this sample, this clone turned up once. The rearrangement uses TRBV25-1 and TRBJ2-7; no clear D. This CDR3 region has 11 residues. V gave up 6 bases and J gave up 4 bases, with 7 bases separating them. CDR1 and CDR2 from the germline V gene are MGHDK and SYGVNS. This chain's CDR3 is CASRETYEQYF. The DNA of the CDR3 is TGTGCCAGCAGGGAGACTTACGAGCAGTACTTC.

This chain joins TRBV7-8 and TRBJ1-3; 8 bases align to TRBD1. The CDR3 is 15 residues long. The germline gives CDR1 SGHVS, CDR2 FQNEAQ. V shed 5 bases, J shed 4 bases, and the junction held 7 bases outside the gene matches. The CDR3 reads CASSTQGAEGNTIYF. DNA of the CDR3: TGTGCCAGCAGCACCCAGGGGGCTGAAGGAAACACCATATATTTT.

The rearrangement joins TRBV19 to TRBJ2-5; D might be TRBD1 (7 bases). CDR1 and CDR2 (germline): LNHDA, SQIVND (reference sequence). Between the trimmed V and J ends, which lost 6 bases and 2 bases, there was a span of 13 bases. The CDR3 has 14 residues. The CDR3 is CASSNRGGQETQYF. The CDR3 nucleotides are TGTGCCAGTAGCAACAGGGGAGGACAAGAGACCCAGTACTTC.

This chain joins TRBV28 and TRBJ1-2; 10 nucleotides agree with TRBD1. V shed 0 bases, J shed 6 bases, and the junction held 1 base outside the gene matches. The CDR3 has 14 amino acids. Germline CDR1 is MDHEN and CDR2 is SYDVKM. The CDR3 reads CASSLWGQGNGYTF. CDR3 nucleotides: TGTGCCAGCAGTTTATGGGGACAGGGGAATGGCTACACCTTC.

V is TRBV7-9 and J is TRBJ1-2; D gene ambiguous. The V gene's germline CDR1 is SEHNR and CDR2 FQNEAQ (reference sequence). Trimming shortened V by 4 bases and J by 5 bases, and 14 bases separated the two germline ends. The CDR3 spans 14 residues. The CDR3 spells CASSSGLAGYGYTF. CDR3 DNA: TGTGCCAGCAGCTCCGGATTGGCCGGGTATGGCTACACCTTC.

The genes are TRBV7-2 and TRBJ1-2; the D gene is possibly TRBD1 (5 bases). This CDR3 is built from 13 residues. Trimming pared 1 base from V and 8 bases from J, leaving 11 bases between. Per the germline V gene, CDR1 is SGHTA and CDR2 is FQGNSA. As DNA, the CDR3 is TGTGCCAGCAGCTTAGGTGGCAGGGAAGGCTACACCTTC. This sequence encodes CASSLGGREGYTF.

The chain joins TRBV28 to TRBJ1-4; 7 bases match TRBD1. V shed 7 bases, J shed 8 bases, and the junction held 10 bases outside the gene matches. The CDR3 is 14 residues long. From germline, CDR1 is MDHEN and CDR2 SYDVKM. The CDR3 spells CASTLNRGGEKLFF. In DNA, the CDR3 is TGTGCCAGCACCTTAAACAGGGGTGGCGAAAAACTGTTTTTT.